These 20 T cell receptor beta chains were all obtained from the same sample, sequenced in a study of blood T cell repertoires in COVID-19. TCRdb's copy holds only in-frame clones and misses some; the assay was immunoSEQ multiplex PCR. The sample holds approximately 400,000 clones, under 85% seen once. Sequencing input: PBMCs or T cells enriched from blood (not recorded which). All receptors come from a woman aged 45-59 years who had recovered from COVID-19.

The chain carries TRBV19 and TRBJ2-6; TRBD1 agrees at 10 bases. Unmatched junction bases numbered 11, after V lost 6 bases and J lost 9 bases. Germline loops: CDR1 LNHDA, CDR2 SQIVND (reference sequence). This CDR3 contains 16 residues. The CDR3 sequence is CASSLRRTGGFNVLTF. The CDR3, as DNA: TGTGCCAGTAGCCTCAGAAGGACAGGGGGATTCAACGTCCTGACTTTC. Drawing the rest from reference TRBV19 and TRBJ2-6, the complete variable domain is DGGITQSPKYLFRKEGQNVTLSCEQNLNHDAMYWYRQDPGQGLRLIYYSQIVNDFQKGDIAEGYSVSREKKESFPLTVTSAQKNPTAFYLCASSLRRTGGFNVLTFGAGSRLTVL.

The chain joins TRBV5-1 to TRBJ2-3; D uncertain. Between the trimmed V and J ends, which lost 0 bases and 0 bases, there was a span of 8 bases. The CDR3 is 15 residues long. Germline loops: CDR1 SGHRS, CDR2 YFSETQ. The CDR3 sequence: CASSLERQSTDTQYF. In DNA form, the CDR3 reads TGCGCCAGCAGCTTGGAGCGCCAAAGCACAGATACGCAGTATTTT. Drawing the rest from reference TRBV5-1 and TRBJ2-3, the complete variable domain is KAGVTQTPRYLIKTRGQQVTLSCSPISGHRSVSWYQQTPGQGLQFLFEYFSETQRNKGNFPGRFSGRQFSNSRSEMNVSTLELGDSALYLCASSLERQSTDTQYFGPGTRLTVL.

CDR3 nucleotide sequence: TGCGCCAGCAGCCAAGGGCCGGGACTAGCATACAATGAGCAGTTCTTC. Translated: CASSQGPGLAYNEQFF. V gene TRBV4-3 combines with J gene TRBJ2-1, with 9 bases aligning to TRBD2. CDR1 is LGHNA and CDR2 is YSLEER in the germline V gene. The CDR3 contains 16 residues. Trimming at V came to 1 base and at J to 4 bases, leaving 5 bases not matched to a gene.

A word on this clone: At one boundary the junction diverges from the germline segment, which might be a read error. The chain employs TRBV5-6 and TRBJ2-1; D possibly matches TRBD1 or TRBD2 (5 bases each). CDR1 SGHDT and CDR2 YYEEEE come from the germline V gene. The length of the CDR3 is 12 residues. The CDR3: CASTLDWTEQFF. CDR3 nucleotides: TGTGCCAGCACCTTGGACTGGACAGAGCAGTTCTTC.

The genes are TRBV7-2 and TRBJ2-2; tentative D call: TRBD2 (6 bases). V lost 0 bases, J lost 4 bases, and 12 bases lay in between. Germline V lookup: CDR1 SGHTA, CDR2 FQGNSA. The CDR3 runs to 16 residues. This chain's CDR3 is CASSLAASGSTGELFF. As DNA, the CDR3 is TGTGCCAGCAGCTTAGCCGCCAGCGGGTCCACCGGGGAGCTGTTTTTT. The variable domain in full, with the rest retrieved from reference TRBV7-2 and TRBJ2-2, is GAGVSQSPSNKVTEKGKDVELRCDPISGHTALYWYRQSLGQGLEFLIYFQGNSAPDKSGLPSDRFSAERTGGSVSTLTIQRTQQEDSAVYLCASSLAASGSTGELFFGEGSRLTVL.

This clone was counted a few times. This chain joins TRBV12-3 or TRBV12-4 and TRBJ1-1; D ambiguous. Trimming removed 2 bases at V and 8 bases at J, with 12 bases between. This CDR3 contains 13 residues. CDR3 nucleotides: TGTGCCAGCAGTTTACTGGTTGGGGAGGAAGCTTTCTTT. Its translation: CASSLLVGEEAFF.

This chain joins TRBV19 and TRBJ1-2, with TRBD1 identical over 7 bases. Germline CDR1 is LNHDA and CDR2 is SQIVND (reference sequence). V gave up 2 bases and J gave up 4 bases; unmatched junction bases: 1. This CDR3 contains 13 residues. CDR3 sequence reads: CASSIRDSYGYTF. The CDR3 bases are TGTGCCAGTAGTATAAGGGACAGCTATGGCTACACCTTC.

This clone was counted a single time. DNA for the CDR3: TGTGCCAGCAGCGCGGGGGGCTCCTACAATGAGCAGTTCTTC. This encodes CASSAGGSYNEQFF. V and J are TRBV7-9 and TRBJ2-1; TRBD2 matches 8 bases. The CDR3 runs 14 residues. Germline assignment: CDR1 SEHNR and CDR2 FQNEAQ (reference sequence). J lost 0 bases, V lost 5 bases, and 0 bases had no gene match. Variable domain in full (rest from reference TRBV7-9 and TRBJ2-1): DTGVSQNPRHKITKRGQNVTFRCDPISEHNRLYWYRQTLGQGPEFLTYFQNEAQLEKSRLLSDRFSAERPKGSFSTLEIQRTEQGDSAMYLCASSAGGSYNEQFFGPGTRLTVL.

V is TRBV30 and J is TRBJ2-1; 9 bases match TRBD1. The CDR3 consists of 20 residues. Germline lookup yields CDR1 GTSNPN and CDR2 SVGIG (reference sequence). With V trimmed by 1 base and J by 0 bases, 16 bases remained unmatched. Here the CDR3 reads CAWSGSPGTGNRVSYNEQFF. CDR3 sequence (DNA): TGTGCCTGGAGTGGTTCCCCCGGGACAGGGAACCGTGTCTCCTACAATGAGCAGTTCTTC.

This chain uses TRBV30 with TRBJ2-6; D not certain. The CDR3 length is 15 residues. Trimming removed 0 bases from V and 8 bases from J, with 14 bases in between. CDR1 is GTSNPN and CDR2 is SVGIG in the germline V gene (reference sequence). CDR3: CAWSVRASWSNVLTF. The CDR3 DNA is TGTGCCTGGAGTGTACGTGCGAGCTGGTCCAACGTCCTGACTTTC.

The rearrangement uses TRBV28 and TRBJ2-7; possible D gene TRBD2, 7 bases. V was cut by 6 bases and J by 4 bases, with 19 bases left in between. Germline V lookup: CDR1 MDHEN, CDR2 SYDVKM. The CDR3 is 15 residues long. The CDR3 spells CASRQAGEGGYEQYF. CDR3 in DNA: TGTGCCAGCAGGCAGGCCGGGGAGGGGGGGTACGAGCAGTACTTC.

This rearrangement joins TRBV5-4 to TRBJ1-1; D remains ambiguous. The germline V gene encodes CDR1 SGHNT and CDR2 YYREEE (reference sequence). The CDR3 extends over 16 amino acids. V lost 0 bases, J lost 0 bases, and 12 bases lay in between. This CDR3 reads CASSLVLANMNTEAFF. The CDR3 DNA sequence: TGTGCCAGCAGCTTGGTTTTGGCAAATATGAACACTGAAGCTTTCTTT. Full variable domain (remainder filled in from reference TRBV5-4 and TRBJ1-1): ETGVTQSPTHLIKTRGQQVTLRCSSQSGHNTVSWYQQALGQGPQFIFQYYREEENGRGNFPPRFSGLQFPNYSSELNVNALELDDSALYLCASSLVLANMNTEAFFGQGTRLTVV.

DNA of the CDR3: TGTGCCAGCAGCACAGGAAAATACGAGCAGTACTTC. Protein product: CASSTGKYEQYF. V is TRBV5-6 and J is TRBJ2-7, with a possible D match to TRBD1 (5 bases). Per the germline V gene, CDR1 is SGHDT and CDR2 is YYEEEE. The CDR3 is made up of 12 amino acids. Trimming took off 4 bases at V and 4 bases at J, with 9 bases between the two ends.

V and J are TRBV19 and TRBJ1-6, with TRBD1 identical over 8 bases. J gave up 6 bases and V 6 bases, and 13 bases lay outside the gene matches. Germline V lookup: CDR1 LNHDA, CDR2 SQIVND (reference sequence). CDR3 length: 17 residues. The CDR3 loop reads CASRMGTGTGGNSPLHF. The CDR3 DNA reads TGTGCCAGTAGAATGGGGACCGGGACAGGCGGTAATTCACCCCTCCACTTT.

This rearrangement joins TRBV25-1 to TRBJ1-4; weak D call: TRBD1 (5 bases). The V end was cut by 1 base, the J end by 5 bases, with 11 bases between. From germline, CDR1 is MGHDK and CDR2 SYGVNS. CDR3 size: 15 residues. CDR3 residues: CASSEWAGLNEKLFF. The DNA for the CDR3 is TGTGCCAGCAGTGAATGGGCAGGGTTAAATGAAAAACTGTTTTTT.

The CDR3 loop reads CAIKDGGQNYGYTF. CDR3 bases: TGTGCCATCAAAGATGGCGGGCAGAACTATGGCTACACCTTC. V usage is TRBV10-3 and J usage is TRBJ1-2; unclear D gene. This CDR3 contains 14 residues. Trimming took 7 bases from V and 2 from J, leaving 14 bases between them. Germline CDR1 is ENHRY and CDR2 is SYGVKD.

The rearrangement joins TRBV19 to TRBJ1-5; no clear D gene. The germline V gene encodes CDR1 LNHDA and CDR2 SQIVND (reference sequence). The germline V and J ends were trimmed by 5 bases and 2 bases, with 10 bases remaining between them. The CDR3 contains 14 residues. CDR3 sequence (DNA): TGTGCCAGTAGTCAGGATCATGGCAATCAGCCCCAGCATTTT. It specifies CASSQDHGNQPQHF. The variable domain in full, with the rest retrieved from reference TRBV19 and TRBJ1-5, is DGGITQSPKYLFRKEGQNVTLSCEQNLNHDAMYWYRQDPGQGLRLIYYSQIVNDFQKGDIAEGYSVSREKKESFPLTVTSAQKNPTAFYLCASSQDHGNQPQHFGDGTRLSIL.

The rearrangement joins TRBV5-4 to TRBJ1-4, with D possibly matching TRBD1 (5 bases). The V end lost 1 base, the J end lost 1 base, and 8 bases lay between the germline ends. The length of the CDR3 is 15 residues. Looked up from germline, CDR1 is SGHNT and CDR2 is YYREEE (reference sequence). Written as DNA, the CDR3 is TGTGCCAGCAGCTTGTTTGACAGAACTAATGAAAAACTGTTTTTT. Protein sequence: CASSLFDRTNEKLFF.

This rearrangement joins TRBV10-3 to TRBJ1-2, with D unclear. Germline V gives CDR1 ENHRY, CDR2 SYGVKD. Trimming removed 7 bases from V and 5 bases from J, with 14 bases in between. This CDR3 contains 13 residues. The CDR3 here is CAITEPGFYGYTF. CDR3 DNA sequence: TGTGCCATCACGGAACCGGGATTTTATGGCTACACCTTC.

The chain couples TRBV2 to TRBJ1-2; tentatively, D is TRBD1 (5 bases). The CDR3 consists of 15 residues. V was trimmed by 4 bases and J by 4 bases, leaving 16 bases between them. Per the germline V gene, CDR1 is SNHLY and CDR2 is FYNNEI. CDR3 protein: CASSVSSGFTYGYTF. The CDR3 DNA reads as TGTGCCAGCAGTGTGAGCTCAGGGTTTACCTATGGCTACACCTTC.